The present TCR beta chain was sequenced within a study of T cell responses to AZD1222 COVID-19 vaccine. General observations from the study: Donors in the cohort were predominantly white British and more often female, and clonal diversity was possibly underestimated. Repertoires were collected only later (after the peak T cell response had occurred).

A word on this clone: Its antigen is still unknown.

Produced via immunoSEQ multiplex PCR; TCRdb's table is partial and in-frame only. This sample yields more than 95,000 clones, of which roughly 92% are seen a single time; around 1.5% belongs to the top ten. This TCR derives from an adult who received the AZD1222 COVID-19 vaccine. This sample comprised peripheral blood, obtained 28 days after the second AZD1222 dose.

CDR3 sequence (DNA): TGTGCCAGCTCACCACGAGGCGGGAGTAACCACGGGGAGCTGTTTTTT. Amino acids: CASSPRGGSNHGELFF. The rearrangement uses TRBV18 and TRBJ2-2; 7 bases match TRBD2. Per the germline V gene, CDR1 is KGHSH and CDR2 is LQKENI. With 1 base clipped from V and 7 bases from J, the junction kept 9 bases outside the gene matches. CDR3 length equals 16 residues.